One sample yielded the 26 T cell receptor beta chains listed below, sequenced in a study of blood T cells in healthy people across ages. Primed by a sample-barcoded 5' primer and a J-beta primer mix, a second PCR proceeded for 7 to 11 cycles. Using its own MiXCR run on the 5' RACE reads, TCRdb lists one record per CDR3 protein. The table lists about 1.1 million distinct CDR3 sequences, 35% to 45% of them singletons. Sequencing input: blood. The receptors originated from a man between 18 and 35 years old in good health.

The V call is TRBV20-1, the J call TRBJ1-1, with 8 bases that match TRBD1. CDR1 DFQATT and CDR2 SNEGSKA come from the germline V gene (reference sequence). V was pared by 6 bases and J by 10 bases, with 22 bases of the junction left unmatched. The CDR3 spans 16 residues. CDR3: CSARTRDRSFVSGAFF. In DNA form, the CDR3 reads TGCAGTGCCAGAACCCGGGACAGGTCGTTCGTTTCTGGAGCTTTCTTT.

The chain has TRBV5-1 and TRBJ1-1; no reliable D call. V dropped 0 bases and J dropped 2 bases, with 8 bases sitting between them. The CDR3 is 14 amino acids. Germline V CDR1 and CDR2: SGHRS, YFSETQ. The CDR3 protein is CASSLVTPNTEAFF. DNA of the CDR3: TGCGCCAGCAGCTTGGTAACACCTAACACTGAAGCTTTCTTT.

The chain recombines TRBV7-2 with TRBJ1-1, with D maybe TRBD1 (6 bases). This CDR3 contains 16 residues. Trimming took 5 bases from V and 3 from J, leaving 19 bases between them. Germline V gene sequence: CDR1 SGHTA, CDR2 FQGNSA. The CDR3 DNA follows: TGTGCCAGCAGCGCCTTCCCCCCAGGGGTCTACACTGAAGCTTTCTTT. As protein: CASSAFPPGVYTEAFF.

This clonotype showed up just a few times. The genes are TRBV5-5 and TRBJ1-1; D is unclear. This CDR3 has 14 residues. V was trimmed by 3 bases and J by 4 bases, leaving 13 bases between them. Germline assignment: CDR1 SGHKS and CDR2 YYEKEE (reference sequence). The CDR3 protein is CASSSRQESTEAFF. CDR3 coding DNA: TGTGCCAGCAGCTCCCGCCAGGAGAGCACTGAAGCTTTCTTT. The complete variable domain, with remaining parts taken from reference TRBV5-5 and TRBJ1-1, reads DAGVTQSPTHLIKTRGQQVTLRCSPISGHKSVSWYQQVLGQGPQFIFQYYEKEERGRGNFPDRFSARQFPNYSSELNVNALLLGDSALYLCASSSRQESTEAFFGQGTRLTVV.

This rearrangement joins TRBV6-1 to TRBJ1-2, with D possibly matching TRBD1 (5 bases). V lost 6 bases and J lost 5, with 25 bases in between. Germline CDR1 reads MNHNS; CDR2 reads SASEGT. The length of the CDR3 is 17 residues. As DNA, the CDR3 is TGTGCCAGCAGGGATACCGGACATCTGTGGTATAAGTATGGCTACACCTTC. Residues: CASRDTGHLWYKYGYTF.

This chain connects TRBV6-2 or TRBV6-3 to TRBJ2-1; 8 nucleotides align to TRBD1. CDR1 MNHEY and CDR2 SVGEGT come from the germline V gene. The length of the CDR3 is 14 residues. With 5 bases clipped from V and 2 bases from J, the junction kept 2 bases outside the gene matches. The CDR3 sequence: CASSVDRAYNEQFF. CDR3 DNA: TGTGCCAGCAGTGTGGACAGGGCCTACAATGAGCAGTTCTTC.

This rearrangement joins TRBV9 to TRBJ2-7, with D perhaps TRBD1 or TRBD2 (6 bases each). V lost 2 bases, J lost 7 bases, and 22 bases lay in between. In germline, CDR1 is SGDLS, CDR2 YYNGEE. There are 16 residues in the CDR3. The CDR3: CASSVAGGPPYNEQYF. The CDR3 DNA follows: TGTGCCAGCAGCGTGGCTGGGGGGCCGCCCTACAATGAGCAGTACTTC. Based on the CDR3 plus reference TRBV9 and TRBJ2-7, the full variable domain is DSGVTQTPKHLITATGQRVTLRCSPRSGDLSVYWYQQSLDQGLQFLIQYYNGEERAKGNILERFSAQQFPDLHSELNLSSLELGDSALYFCASSVAGGPPYNEQYFGPGTRLTVT.

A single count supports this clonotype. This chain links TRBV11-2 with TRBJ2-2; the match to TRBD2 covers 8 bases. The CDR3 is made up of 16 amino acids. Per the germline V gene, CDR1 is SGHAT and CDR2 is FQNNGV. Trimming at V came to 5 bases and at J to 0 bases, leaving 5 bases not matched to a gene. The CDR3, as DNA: TGTGCCAGCAGCGTACTAGCGGTTGCGAACACCGGGGAGCTGTTTTTT. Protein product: CASSVLAVANTGELFF.

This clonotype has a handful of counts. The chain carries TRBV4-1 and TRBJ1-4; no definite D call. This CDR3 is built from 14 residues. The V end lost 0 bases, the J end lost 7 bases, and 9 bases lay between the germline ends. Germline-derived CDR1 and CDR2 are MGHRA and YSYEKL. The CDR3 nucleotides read TGCGCCAGCAGCCAAGACCGTGACCCTGAAAAACTGTTTTTT. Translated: CASSQDRDPEKLFF.

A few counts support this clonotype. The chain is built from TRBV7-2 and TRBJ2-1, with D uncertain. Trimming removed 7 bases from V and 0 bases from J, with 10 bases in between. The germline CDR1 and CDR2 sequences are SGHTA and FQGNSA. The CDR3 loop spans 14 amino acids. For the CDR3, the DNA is TGTGCCAGCATCCAGCCCAGCTCCTACAATGAGCAGTTCTTC. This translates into CASIQPSSYNEQFF.

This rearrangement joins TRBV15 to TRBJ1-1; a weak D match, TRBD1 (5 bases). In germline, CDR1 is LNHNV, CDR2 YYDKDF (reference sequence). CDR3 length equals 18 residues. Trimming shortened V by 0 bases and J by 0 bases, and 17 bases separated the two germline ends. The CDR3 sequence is CATSRDRRTRVMNTEAFF. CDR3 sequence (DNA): TGTGCCACCAGCAGAGATCGGAGGACACGGGTCATGAACACTGAAGCTTTCTTT.

The DNA of the CDR3 is TGCGCCAGCAGCTTGCAGGGACAGGTAACCTCCTACGAGCAGTACTTC. Amino acid sequence: CASSLQGQVTSYEQYF. V usage is TRBV5-1 and J usage is TRBJ2-7; 8 nucleotides match TRBD1. Germline assignment: CDR1 SGHRS and CDR2 YFSETQ. This CDR3 spans 16 amino acids. V lost 1 base, J lost 0 bases, and 6 bases stayed unmatched.

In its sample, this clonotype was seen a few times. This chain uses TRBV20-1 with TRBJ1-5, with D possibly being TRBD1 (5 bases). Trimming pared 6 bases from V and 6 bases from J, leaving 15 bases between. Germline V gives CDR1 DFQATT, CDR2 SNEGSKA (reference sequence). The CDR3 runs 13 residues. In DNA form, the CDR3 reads TGCAGTGCGAGCACGGGGGTTGGTCAGCCCCAGCATTTT. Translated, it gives CSASTGVGQPQHF.

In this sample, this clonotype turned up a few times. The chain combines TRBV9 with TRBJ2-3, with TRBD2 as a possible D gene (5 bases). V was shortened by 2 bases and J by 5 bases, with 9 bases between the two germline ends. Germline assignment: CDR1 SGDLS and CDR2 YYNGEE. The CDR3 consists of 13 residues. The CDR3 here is CASSVPGIDTQYF. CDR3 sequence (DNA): TGTGCCAGCAGCGTTCCGGGGATAGATACGCAGTATTTT.

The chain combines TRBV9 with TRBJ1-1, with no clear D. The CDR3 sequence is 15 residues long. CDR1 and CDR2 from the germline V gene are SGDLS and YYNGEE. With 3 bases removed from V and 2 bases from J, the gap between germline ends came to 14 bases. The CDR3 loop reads CASSGAPGINTEAFF. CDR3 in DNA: TGTGCCAGCAGCGGGGCCCCGGGGATTAACACTGAAGCTTTCTTT.

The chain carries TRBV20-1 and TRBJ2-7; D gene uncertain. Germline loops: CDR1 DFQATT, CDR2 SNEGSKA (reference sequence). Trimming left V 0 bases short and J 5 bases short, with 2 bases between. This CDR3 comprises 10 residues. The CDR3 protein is CSARDDEQYF. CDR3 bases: TGCAGTGCTAGAGACGACGAGCAGTACTTC.

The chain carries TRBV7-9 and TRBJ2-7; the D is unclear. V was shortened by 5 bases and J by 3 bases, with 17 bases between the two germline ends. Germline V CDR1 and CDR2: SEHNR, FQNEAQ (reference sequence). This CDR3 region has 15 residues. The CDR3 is CASSPRLQRDYEQYF. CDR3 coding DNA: TGTGCCAGCAGCCCCCGCCTACAGCGAGACTACGAGCAGTACTTC.

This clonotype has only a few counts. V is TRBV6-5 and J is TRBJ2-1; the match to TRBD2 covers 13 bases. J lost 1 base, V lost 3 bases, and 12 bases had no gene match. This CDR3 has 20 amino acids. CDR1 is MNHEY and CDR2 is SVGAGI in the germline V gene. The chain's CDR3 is CASSYEGYGLAGESYNEQFF. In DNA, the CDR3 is TGTGCCAGCAGTTATGAGGGGTACGGACTAGCGGGGGAATCCTACAATGAGCAGTTCTTC.

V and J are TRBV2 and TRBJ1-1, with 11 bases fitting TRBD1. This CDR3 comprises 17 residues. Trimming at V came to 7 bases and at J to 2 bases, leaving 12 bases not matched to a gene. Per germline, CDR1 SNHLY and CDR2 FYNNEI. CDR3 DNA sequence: TGTGCCAGCATGACATCGGACAGGGGGCGGCGAAACACTGAAGCTTTCTTT. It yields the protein CASMTSDRGRRNTEAFF.

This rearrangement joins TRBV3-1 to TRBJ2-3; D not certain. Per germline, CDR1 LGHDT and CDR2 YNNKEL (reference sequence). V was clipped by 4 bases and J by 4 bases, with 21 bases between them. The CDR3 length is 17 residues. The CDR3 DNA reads TGTGCCAGCAGCCTGATACCGGTTGGAGTTCAGGCAGATACGCAGTATTTT. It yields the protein CASSLIPVGVQADTQYF.

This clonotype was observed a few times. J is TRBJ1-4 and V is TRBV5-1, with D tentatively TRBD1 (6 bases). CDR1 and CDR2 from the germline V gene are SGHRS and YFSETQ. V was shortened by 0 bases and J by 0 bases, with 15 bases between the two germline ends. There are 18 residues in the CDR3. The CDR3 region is CASSLDPRGETTNEKLFF. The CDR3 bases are TGCGCCAGCAGCTTGGATCCCAGGGGCGAAACAACTAATGAAAAACTGTTTTTT.

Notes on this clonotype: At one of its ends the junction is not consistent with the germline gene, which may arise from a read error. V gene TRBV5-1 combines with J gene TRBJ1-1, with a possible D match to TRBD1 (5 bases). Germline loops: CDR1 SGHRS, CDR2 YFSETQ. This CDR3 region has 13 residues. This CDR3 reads CASSFQGHTEAFF. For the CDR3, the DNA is TGTGCCAGCAGTTTTCAGGGCCACACTGAAGCTTTCTTT. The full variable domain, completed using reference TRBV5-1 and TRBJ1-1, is KAGVTQTPRYLIKTRGQQVTLSCSPISGHRSVSWYQQTPGQGLQFLFEYFSETQRNKGNFPGRFSGRQFSNSRSEMNVSTLELGDSALYLCASSFQGHTEAFFGQGTRLTVV.

As DNA, the CDR3 is TGCAGTGCTAGAGAAATAAAGGACCCATATAGCAATCAGCCCCAGCATTTT. Translation gives CSAREIKDPYSNQPQHF. J is TRBJ1-5 and V is TRBV20-1; D is unclear. CDR3 length equals 17 residues. Trimming cost V 0 bases and J 0 bases, with 15 bases left between them. Germline lookup yields CDR1 DFQATT and CDR2 SNEGSKA (reference sequence).

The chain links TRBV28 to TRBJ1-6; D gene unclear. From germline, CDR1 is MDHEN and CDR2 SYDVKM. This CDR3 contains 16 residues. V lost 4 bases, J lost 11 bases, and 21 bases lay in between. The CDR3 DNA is TGTGCCAGCAGTTATAGTTACGGTGATTCGGCTCCACCCCTCCACTTT. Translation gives CASSYSYGDSAPPLHF.

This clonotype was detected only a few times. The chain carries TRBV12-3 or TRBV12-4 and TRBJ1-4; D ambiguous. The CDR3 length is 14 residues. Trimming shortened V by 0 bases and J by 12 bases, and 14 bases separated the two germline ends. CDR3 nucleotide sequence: TGTGCCAGCAGTTTAGCGGTAGTAGGCACAGAACTGTTTTTT. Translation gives CASSLAVVGTELFF.

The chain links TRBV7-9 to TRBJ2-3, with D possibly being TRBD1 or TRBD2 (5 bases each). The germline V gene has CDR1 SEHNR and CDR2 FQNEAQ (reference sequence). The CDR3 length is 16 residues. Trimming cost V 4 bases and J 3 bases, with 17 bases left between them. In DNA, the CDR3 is TGTGCCAGCAGCTCCTCTCGGGGCCGGGGTACAGATACGCAGTATTTT. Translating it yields CASSSSRGRGTDTQYF.